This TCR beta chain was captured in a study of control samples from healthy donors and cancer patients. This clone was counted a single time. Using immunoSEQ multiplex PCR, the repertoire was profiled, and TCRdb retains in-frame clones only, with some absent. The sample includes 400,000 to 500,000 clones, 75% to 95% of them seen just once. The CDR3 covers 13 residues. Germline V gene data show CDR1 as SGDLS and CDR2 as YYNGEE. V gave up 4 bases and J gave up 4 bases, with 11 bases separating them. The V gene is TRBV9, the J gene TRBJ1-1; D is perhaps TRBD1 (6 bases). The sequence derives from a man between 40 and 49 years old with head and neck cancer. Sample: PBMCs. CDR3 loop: CASSLGTTTEAFF. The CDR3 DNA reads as TGTGCCAGCAGCCTAGGGACAACCACTGAAGCTTTCTTT.